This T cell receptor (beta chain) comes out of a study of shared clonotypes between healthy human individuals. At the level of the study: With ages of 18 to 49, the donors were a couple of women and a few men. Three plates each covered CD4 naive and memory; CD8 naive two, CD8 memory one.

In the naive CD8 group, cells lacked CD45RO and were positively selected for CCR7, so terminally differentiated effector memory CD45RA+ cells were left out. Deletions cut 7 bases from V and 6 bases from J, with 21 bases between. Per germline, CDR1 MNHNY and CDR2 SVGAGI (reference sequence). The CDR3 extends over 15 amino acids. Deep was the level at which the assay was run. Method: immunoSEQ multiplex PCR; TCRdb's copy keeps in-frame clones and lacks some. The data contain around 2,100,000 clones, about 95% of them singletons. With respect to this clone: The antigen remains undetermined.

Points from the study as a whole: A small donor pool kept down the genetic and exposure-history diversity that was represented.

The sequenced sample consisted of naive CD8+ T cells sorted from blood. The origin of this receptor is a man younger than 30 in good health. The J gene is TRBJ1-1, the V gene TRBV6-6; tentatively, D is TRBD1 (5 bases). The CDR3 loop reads CASTGWAGGESEAFF. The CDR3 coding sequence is TGTGCCAGCACAGGGTGGGCCGGCGGGGAGTCTGAAGCTTTCTTT.